This TCR beta chain was retrieved from a study of blood T cell repertoires in COVID-19. Study context: COVID-19 samples collected from the United States, Italy and Spain covered acute and convalescent phases.

The ends were cut back, 0 bases at V and 3 bases at J, with 18 bases in the middle. The CDR3 extends over 17 amino acids. Germline V gene sequence: CDR1 SGHRS, CDR2 YFSETQ. The assay was immunoSEQ multiplex PCR, and TCRdb's table has in-frame clones only and misses some. The sample has around 97,000 clones, around 87% seen once; the top ten hold approximately 20%. Input material: peripheral blood. This chain joins TRBV5-1 and TRBJ1-1; the D gene is possibly TRBD1 (5 bases). The TCR comes from a human donor in a cohort sampled during active COVID-19. CDR3 sequence reads: CASSLVVGPGTYTEAFF. CDR3 nucleotides: TGCGCCAGCAGCTTGGTCGTCGGGCCAGGGACTTACACTGAAGCTTTCTTT.